Listed below are T cell receptor beta chains from one sample, sequenced in a study of T cells in Graves' hyperthyroidism and ophthalmopathy. Each CDR3 protein is one row after TCRdb ran MiXCR on the multiplex PCR reads. The sample includes roughly 700,000 distinct CDR3 sequences, around 16% of them seen just once. Sequencing was carried out using blood. The receptors stem from a man in his fifties or sixties with Graves' hyperthyroidism. Both conserved end residues are part of each CDR3. The D gene is left open where the match is weak. Clone size is given for some rows only: seen once, a few or many times, or a class if the clone is expanded.

j_call: TRBJ2-3; d_call: TRBD2; clone_size: -; v_call: TRBV28; cdr3_aa: CASSPFASGRENTQYF; cdr3_nt: TGTGCCAGCAGTCCCTTTGCAAGCGGGAGGGAGAATACGCAGTATTTT
j_call: TRBJ1-1; d_call: TRBD1; clone_size: many; v_call: TRBV6-2/TRBV6-3; cdr3_aa: CASSYSYEGANTEAFF; cdr3_nt: TGTGCCAGCAGTTACTCTTATGAGGGGGCGAACACTGAAGCTTTCTTT
j_call: TRBJ2-3; d_call: TRBD1; clone_size: many; v_call: TRBV18; cdr3_aa: CASSKDRVTDTQYF; cdr3_nt: TGTGCCAGCTCTAAGGACAGGGTGACAGATACGCAGTATTTT
j_call: TRBJ2-3; d_call: TRBD2; clone_size: many; v_call: TRBV7-2; cdr3_aa: CASSLARGRLCTEADTQYF; cdr3_nt: TGTGCCAGCAGCTTAGCGCGGGGGAGATTGTGCACGGAGGCAGATACGCAGTATTTT
j_call: TRBJ1-4; d_call: TRBD1; clone_size: many; v_call: TRBV6-1; cdr3_aa: CASSADRRNEKLFF; cdr3_nt: TGTGCCAGCAGTGCGGACAGGCGTAATGAAAAACTGTTTTTT
j_call: TRBJ1-2; d_call: -; clone_size: -; v_call: TRBV6-1; cdr3_aa: CASSGLNSYGYTF; cdr3_nt: TGTGCCAGCAGCGGGTTAAACTCCTATGGCTACACCTTC
j_call: TRBJ2-1; d_call: -; clone_size: -; v_call: TRBV6-2/TRBV6-3; cdr3_aa: CASSQLASREQFF; cdr3_nt: TGTGCCAGCAGTCAACTAGCAAGCAGGGAGCAGTTCTTC
j_call: TRBJ1-3; d_call: -; clone_size: many; v_call: TRBV12-3/TRBV12-4; cdr3_aa: CASMEGNSGNTIYF; cdr3_nt: TGTGCCAGCATGGAGGGGAACTCTGGAAACACCATATATTTT
j_call: TRBJ2-2; d_call: TRBD2; clone_size: many; v_call: TRBV11-2; cdr3_aa: CASSSGTSTQITGELFF; cdr3_nt: TGTGCCAGCAGCTCTGGGACTAGCACCCAAATCACCGGGGAGCTGTTTTTT
j_call: TRBJ2-7; d_call: -; clone_size: many; v_call: TRBV11-2; cdr3_aa: CASSQGAGFTYEQYF; cdr3_nt: TGTGCCAGCAGCCAAGGGGCAGGGTTCACCTACGAGCAGTACTTC
j_call: TRBJ2-7; d_call: TRBD2; clone_size: -; v_call: TRBV2; cdr3_aa: CASSEPAGASYEQYF; cdr3_nt: TGTGCCAGCAGTGAACCAGCGGGAGCGTCCTACGAGCAGTACTTC
j_call: TRBJ2-5; d_call: TRBD1; clone_size: -; v_call: TRBV11-2; cdr3_aa: CASNLGTGGWETQYF; cdr3_nt: TGTGCCAGCAACCTGGGAACAGGGGGCTGGGAGACCCAGTACTTC
j_call: TRBJ2-2; d_call: TRBD1; clone_size: many; v_call: TRBV6-2/TRBV6-3; cdr3_aa: CASSNPTGTYTGELFF; cdr3_nt: TGTGCCAGCAGTAACCCGACAGGGACCTACACCGGGGAGCTGTTTTTT
j_call: TRBJ2-1; d_call: TRBD1; clone_size: many; v_call: TRBV18; cdr3_aa: CASFRDRVNEQFF; cdr3_nt: TGTGCCAGCTTCCGGGACAGGGTAAATGAGCAGTTCTTC
j_call: TRBJ1-1; d_call: -; clone_size: once; v_call: TRBV12-3/TRBV12-4; cdr3_aa: CASSFHPQMTSTEAFF; cdr3_nt: TGTGCCAGCAGTTTCCATCCTCAAATGACTTCCACTGAAGCTTTCTTT
j_call: TRBJ2-2; d_call: -; clone_size: many; v_call: TRBV9; cdr3_aa: CASSASTERNTGELFF; cdr3_nt: TGTGCCAGCAGCGCTTCGACAGAAAGGAACACCGGGGAGCTGTTTTTT
j_call: TRBJ2-7; d_call: -; clone_size: few; v_call: TRBV5-5; cdr3_aa: CASTLGVEQYF; cdr3_nt: TGTGCCAGCACTTTGGGAGTCGAGCAGTACTTC
j_call: TRBJ1-1; d_call: -; clone_size: once; v_call: TRBV19; cdr3_aa: CASSTLEWTEAFF; cdr3_nt: TGTGCCAGTAGTACTCTGGAATGGACTGAAGCTTTCTTT
j_call: TRBJ2-1; d_call: TRBD2; clone_size: many; v_call: TRBV19; cdr3_aa: CASSGGVNEQFF; cdr3_nt: TGTGCCAGCAGCGGGGGGGTCAATGAGCAGTTCTTC
j_call: TRBJ2-7; d_call: TRBD2; clone_size: -; v_call: TRBV28; cdr3_aa: CASSSLAGGRDYEQYF; cdr3_nt: TGTGCCAGCAGTTCCCTCGCGGGGGGCCGTGACTACGAGCAGTACTTC
j_call: TRBJ2-5; d_call: TRBD2; clone_size: -; v_call: TRBV11-2; cdr3_aa: CASSLGTSGRDRQETQYF; cdr3_nt: TGTGCCAGCAGCTTAGGGACTAGCGGGAGGGATCGACAAGAGACCCAGTACTTC
j_call: TRBJ2-7; d_call: TRBD2; clone_size: many; v_call: TRBV5-1; cdr3_aa: CASSPGGVSYEQYF; cdr3_nt: TGCGCCAGCAGCCCCGGGGGGGTGTCCTACGAGCAGTACTTC
j_call: TRBJ2-3; d_call: TRBD2; clone_size: many; v_call: TRBV6-5; cdr3_aa: CASSYTGLAEDTQYF; cdr3_nt: TGTGCCAGCAGTTACACGGGACTAGCGGAGGATACGCAGTATTTT
j_call: TRBJ2-1; d_call: -; clone_size: -; v_call: TRBV7-2; cdr3_aa: CASSSWVGEPNEQFF; cdr3_nt: TGTGCCAGCAGCTCGTGGGTCGGAGAGCCGAATGAGCAGTTCTTC
j_call: TRBJ1-6; d_call: -; clone_size: many; v_call: TRBV28; cdr3_aa: CASTTATYNSPLHF; cdr3_nt: TGTGCCAGCACTACGGCAACCTATAATTCACCCCTCCACTTT
j_call: TRBJ2-1; d_call: -; clone_size: once; v_call: TRBV4-1; cdr3_aa: CASSQDSLGNEQFF; cdr3_nt: TGCGCCAGCAGCCAAGATTCACTCGGCAATGAGCAGTTCTTC
j_call: TRBJ2-7; d_call: -; clone_size: many; v_call: TRBV6-1; cdr3_aa: CASNTPSRDFSYEQYF; cdr3_nt: TGTGCCAGCAACACGCCGTCCCGGGACTTTTCCTACGAGCAGTACTTC
j_call: TRBJ2-3; d_call: TRBD2; clone_size: -; v_call: TRBV6-2/TRBV6-3; cdr3_aa: CASGGSGTQDDDTQYF; cdr3_nt: TGTGCTAGCGGGGGGTCCGGGACTCAAGATGACGATACGCAGTATTTT
j_call: TRBJ2-5; d_call: -; clone_size: many; v_call: TRBV2; cdr3_aa: CASSEGGRSQETQYF; cdr3_nt: TGTGCCAGCAGTGAAGGGGGCCGGAGCCAAGAGACCCAGTACTTC
j_call: TRBJ1-2; d_call: -; clone_size: -; v_call: TRBV28; cdr3_aa: CASSLGNFANYGYTF; cdr3_nt: TGTGCCAGCAGTTTGGGGAATTTTGCGAACTATGGCTACACCTTC
j_call: TRBJ1-4; d_call: -; clone_size: many; v_call: TRBV27; cdr3_aa: CASSNFQAEKLFF; cdr3_nt: TGTGCCAGCAGTAATTTCCAGGCTGAAAAACTGTTTTTT
j_call: TRBJ2-3; d_call: -; clone_size: -; v_call: TRBV5-4; cdr3_aa: CASSTGGLTDTQYF; cdr3_nt: TGTGCCAGCAGTACTGGGGGGCTCACAGATACGCAGTATTTT
j_call: TRBJ2-5; d_call: -; clone_size: many; v_call: TRBV7-9; cdr3_aa: CASSPHEETQYF; cdr3_nt: TGTGCCAGCAGCCCCCACGAGGAGACCCAGTACTTC
j_call: TRBJ2-3; d_call: -; clone_size: many; v_call: TRBV4-1; cdr3_aa: CASSPVGLVTQYF; cdr3_nt: TGCGCCAGCAGCCCTGTTGGTTTGGTTACGCAGTATTTT
j_call: TRBJ1-5; d_call: -; clone_size: many; v_call: TRBV27; cdr3_aa: CASSLSWGNNQPQHF; cdr3_nt: TGTGCCAGCAGTTTATCATGGGGTAATAATCAGCCCCAGCATTTT
j_call: TRBJ2-1; d_call: TRBD2; clone_size: few; v_call: TRBV19; cdr3_aa: CASSIGLAERNEQFF; cdr3_nt: TGTGCCAGTAGTATAGGACTAGCGGAACGAAATGAGCAGTTCTTC
j_call: TRBJ2-5; d_call: -; clone_size: many; v_call: TRBV7-2; cdr3_aa: CASSLLARQETQYF; cdr3_nt: TGTGCCAGCAGCTTACTAGCGCGCCAAGAGACCCAGTACTTC
j_call: TRBJ1-2; d_call: -; clone_size: once; v_call: TRBV19; cdr3_aa: CASSIDFRLPGTF; cdr3_nt: TGTGCCAGTAGTATAGATTTCCGGCTGCCTGGCACCTTC
j_call: TRBJ2-7; d_call: -; clone_size: -; v_call: TRBV12-3/TRBV12-4; cdr3_aa: CASSLETGRVNDEQYF; cdr3_nt: TGTGCCAGCAGTTTAGAGACGGGACGGGTCAATGACGAGCAGTACTTC
j_call: TRBJ1-5; d_call: -; clone_size: many; v_call: TRBV12-3/TRBV12-4; cdr3_aa: CASSGRDYSNQPQHF; cdr3_nt: TGTGCCAGCAGTGGCAGGGATTATAGCAATCAGCCCCAGCATTTT
j_call: TRBJ2-2; d_call: TRBD2; clone_size: -; v_call: TRBV11-3; cdr3_aa: CASSLDLLESGTSYTGELFF; cdr3_nt: TGTGCCAGCAGCTTAGATCTCCTAGAATCCGGGACTAGCTACACCGGGGAGCTGTTTTTT
j_call: TRBJ2-7; d_call: -; clone_size: many; v_call: TRBV9; cdr3_aa: CASSVVPSPSYEQYF; cdr3_nt: TGTGCCAGCAGCGTAGTTCCTAGTCCTTCCTACGAGCAGTACTTC
j_call: TRBJ2-6; d_call: -; clone_size: many; v_call: TRBV6-1; cdr3_aa: CASRLTPNTGANVLTF; cdr3_nt: TGTGCCAGCAGATTGACCCCAAACACTGGGGCCAACGTCCTGACTTTC
j_call: TRBJ2-1; d_call: -; clone_size: many; v_call: TRBV9; cdr3_aa: CASSVGLSERYNEQFF; cdr3_nt: TGTGCCAGCAGCGTAGGTCTTTCAGAGCGCTACAATGAGCAGTTCTTC
j_call: TRBJ2-3; d_call: -; clone_size: -; v_call: TRBV3-1; cdr3_aa: CASSQASGTDTQYF; cdr3_nt: TGTGCCAGCAGCCAAGCTTCTGGCACAGATACGCAGTATTTT
j_call: TRBJ1-5; d_call: TRBD1; clone_size: many; v_call: TRBV10-2; cdr3_aa: CASSADRARSQPQHF; cdr3_nt: TGCGCCAGCAGCGCTGACAGGGCGAGGAGTCAGCCCCAGCATTTT
j_call: TRBJ1-5; d_call: -; clone_size: few; v_call: TRBV3-1; cdr3_aa: CASSRAGSNQPQHF; cdr3_nt: TGTGCCAGCAGCCGCGCGGGGAGCAATCAGCCCCAGCATTTT
j_call: TRBJ1-5; d_call: TRBD1; clone_size: few; v_call: TRBV20-1; cdr3_aa: CSARGTGGFNQPQHF; cdr3_nt: TGCAGTGCTCGAGGGACAGGGGGCTTCAATCAGCCCCAGCATTTT
j_call: TRBJ2-6; d_call: -; clone_size: few; v_call: TRBV6-1; cdr3_aa: CASGRVSGANVLTF; cdr3_nt: TGTGCCAGCGGCAGGGTTTCTGGGGCCAACGTCCTGACTTTC
j_call: TRBJ2-7; d_call: TRBD1; clone_size: many; v_call: TRBV28; cdr3_aa: CASSSGQEPYEQYF; cdr3_nt: TGTGCCAGCAGCTCTGGACAGGAGCCCTACGAGCAGTACTTC
j_call: TRBJ1-2; d_call: TRBD1; clone_size: many; v_call: TRBV12-3/TRBV12-4; cdr3_aa: CASTGTGALYGYTF; cdr3_nt: TGTGCCAGCACGGGGACAGGAGCCCTCTATGGCTACACCTTC
j_call: TRBJ2-1; d_call: -; clone_size: many; v_call: TRBV29-1; cdr3_aa: CSVDRQGYNEQFF; cdr3_nt: TGCAGCGTTGATAGGCAGGGATACAATGAGCAGTTCTTC
j_call: TRBJ1-2; d_call: TRBD1; clone_size: few; v_call: TRBV7-9; cdr3_aa: CASSLRLLGGKVYGYTF; cdr3_nt: TGTGCCAGCAGCTTAAGGTTACTAGGGGGCAAGGTCTATGGCTACACCTTC
j_call: TRBJ2-3; d_call: -; clone_size: many; v_call: TRBV14; cdr3_aa: CASSQAPLLDTQYF; cdr3_nt: TGTGCCAGCAGCCAAGCACCCCTTTTAGATACGCAGTATTTT
j_call: TRBJ2-7; d_call: TRBD2; clone_size: many; v_call: TRBV27; cdr3_aa: CASSSMGGGEQYF; cdr3_nt: TGTGCCAGCAGTTCTATGGGCGGGGGCGAGCAGTACTTC
j_call: TRBJ1-5; d_call: -; clone_size: many; v_call: TRBV7-2; cdr3_aa: CASSAGAGAITPQHF; cdr3_nt: TGTGCCAGCAGCGCCGGGGCGGGAGCAATTACGCCCCAGCATTTT
j_call: TRBJ2-5; d_call: TRBD2; clone_size: many; v_call: TRBV7-6; cdr3_aa: CASSPTGGTETQYF; cdr3_nt: TGTGCCAGCAGCCCCACGGGGGGGACGGAGACCCAGTACTTC
j_call: TRBJ2-5; d_call: -; clone_size: -; v_call: TRBV6-1; cdr3_aa: CASSAAAAQETQYF; cdr3_nt: TGTGCCAGCAGTGCAGCGGCCGCGCAAGAGACCCAGTACTTC
j_call: TRBJ2-7; d_call: -; clone_size: -; v_call: TRBV27; cdr3_aa: CASSQALDSAYEQYF; cdr3_nt: TGTGCCAGCAGCCAAGCTCTGGACTCGGCGTACGAGCAGTACTTC